The clone carrying this T cell receptor beta chain turned up a few times. No antigen is known for it. Germline lookup yields CDR1 DFQATT and CDR2 SNEGSKA (reference sequence). The length of the CDR3 is 15 residues. Authors of the study amplified TCR beta CDR3 regions from RNA transcripts. A set of HTBI primers served as the primers for a first-round RT-PCR of the TCR CDR3. Via MiXCR, TCRdb re-called the multiplex PCR reads, giving one row per CDR3 protein. The data show approximately 220,000 distinct CDR3 sequences, around 16% seen once. Graves' hyperthyroidism qualified as stable when ophthalmopathy did not progress within 18 months. PBMCs stemmed from around 9.3 ml fresh peripheral blood. The sample comes from a study of T cells in Graves' hyperthyroidism and ophthalmopathy. General observations from the study: Peripheral blood also featured most of the thyroid clonotypes expanded above 0.001. In the analysis, a 13 V-J model separated ophthalmopathy from stable hyperthyroidism.

Source material: blood. This sequence originates from a man aged 35 to 55 with Graves' hyperthyroidism. The chain links TRBV20-1 to TRBJ1-5, with unresolved D. The last part of the DNA fits TRBJ2-3 better; the J call may be wrong. The CDR3, as DNA: TGCAGTGCTAGGGCCAATGGCAGACACAATCAGCCCCAGTATTTT. It translates to CSARANGRHNQPQYF.